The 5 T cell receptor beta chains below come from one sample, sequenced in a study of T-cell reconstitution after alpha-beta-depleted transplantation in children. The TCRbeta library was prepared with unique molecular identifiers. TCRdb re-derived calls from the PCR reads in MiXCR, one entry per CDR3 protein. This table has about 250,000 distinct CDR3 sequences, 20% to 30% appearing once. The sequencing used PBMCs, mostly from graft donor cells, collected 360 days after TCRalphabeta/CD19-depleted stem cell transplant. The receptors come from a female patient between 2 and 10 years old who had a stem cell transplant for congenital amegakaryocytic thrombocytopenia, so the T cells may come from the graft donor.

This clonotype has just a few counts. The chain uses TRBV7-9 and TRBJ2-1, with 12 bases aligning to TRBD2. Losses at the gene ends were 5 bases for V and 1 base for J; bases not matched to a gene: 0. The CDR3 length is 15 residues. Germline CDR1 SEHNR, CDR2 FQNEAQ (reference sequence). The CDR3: CASSGLAGSYNEQFF. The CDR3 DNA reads TGTGCCAGCAGCGGACTAGCGGGATCCTACAATGAGCAGTTCTTC.

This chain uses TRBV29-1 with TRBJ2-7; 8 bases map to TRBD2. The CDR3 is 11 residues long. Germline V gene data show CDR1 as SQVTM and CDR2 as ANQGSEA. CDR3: CASGGGYEQYF. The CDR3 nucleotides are TGCGCGTCGGGGGGGGGCTACGAGCAGTACTTC.

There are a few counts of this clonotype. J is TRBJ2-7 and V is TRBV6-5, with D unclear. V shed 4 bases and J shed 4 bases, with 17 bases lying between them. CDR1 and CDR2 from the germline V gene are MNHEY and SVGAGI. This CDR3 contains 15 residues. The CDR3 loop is CASSSGLRISYEQYF. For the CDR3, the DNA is TGTGCCAGCAGTTCAGGTCTTCGAATTTCTTACGAGCAGTACTTC.

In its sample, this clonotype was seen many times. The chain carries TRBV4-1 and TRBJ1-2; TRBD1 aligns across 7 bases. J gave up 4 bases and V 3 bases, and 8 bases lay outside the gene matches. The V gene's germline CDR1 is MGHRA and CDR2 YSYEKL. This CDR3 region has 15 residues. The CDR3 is CASSQRQGQGYGYTF. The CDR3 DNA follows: TGCGCCAGCAGCCAGAGACAGGGCCAGGGCTATGGCTACACCTTC.

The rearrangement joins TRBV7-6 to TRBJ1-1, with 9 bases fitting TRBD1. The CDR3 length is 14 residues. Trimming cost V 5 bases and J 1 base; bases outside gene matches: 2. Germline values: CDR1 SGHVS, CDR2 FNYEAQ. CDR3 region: CASSAGQGNTEAFF. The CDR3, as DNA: TGTGCCAGCAGCGCGGGACAGGGGAACACTGAAGCTTTCTTT. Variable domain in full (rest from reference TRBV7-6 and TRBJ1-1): GAGVSQSPRYKVTKRGQDVALRCDPISGHVSLYWYRQALGQGPEFLTYFNYEAQQDKSGLPNDRFSAERPEGSISTLTIQRTEQRDSAMYRCASSAGQGNTEAFFGQGTRLTVV.